The text below deals with one T cell receptor beta chain. Generated by immunoSEQ multiplex PCR, the TCRdb table keeps only in-frame clones and is missing some. Of about half a million clones detected, roughly nine tenths appear once; the ten largest clones hold roughly 8%. The sample originates from a study of blood T cell repertoires in COVID-19. On the study more broadly: Acute-phase and convalescent COVID-19 samples originated in the United States, Italy and Spain. PBMCs, B-cell-depleted T cells, or T cells provided the cDNA or gDNA that made up the material.

Assignment of participants to cohorts was predicated upon participant-reported clinical history. Germline-derived CDR1 and CDR2 are SQVTM and ANQGSEA. The CDR3 runs to 13 residues. With V trimmed by 7 bases and J by 6 bases, 8 bases remained unmatched. Sequencing was done on a sample of PBMCs or T cells enriched from blood (not recorded which). J is TRBJ2-2 and V is TRBV29-1, with 7 bases matching TRBD1. This receptor was taken from a woman aged 55 to 70 who had recovered from COVID-19. CDR3 DNA: TGCAGCGCCTCCGGGACAGCGGCCGGGGAGCTGTTTTTT. This sequence encodes CSASGTAAGELFF.